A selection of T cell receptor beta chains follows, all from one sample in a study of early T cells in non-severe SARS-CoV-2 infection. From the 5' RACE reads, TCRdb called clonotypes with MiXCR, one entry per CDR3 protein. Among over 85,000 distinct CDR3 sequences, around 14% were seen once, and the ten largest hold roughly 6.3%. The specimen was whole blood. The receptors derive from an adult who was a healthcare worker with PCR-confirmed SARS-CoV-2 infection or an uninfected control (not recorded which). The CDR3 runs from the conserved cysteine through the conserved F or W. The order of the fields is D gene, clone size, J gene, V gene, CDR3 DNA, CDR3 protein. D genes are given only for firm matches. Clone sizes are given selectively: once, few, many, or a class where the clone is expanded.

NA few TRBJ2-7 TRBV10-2 TGCGCCAGCAGCCCAGGAGGGGGAAACTACGAGCAGTACTTC CASSPGGGNYEQYF
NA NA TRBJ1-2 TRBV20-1 TGCAGTGCTATTAGAGGGAATAACTATGGCTACACCTTC CSAIRGNNYGYTF
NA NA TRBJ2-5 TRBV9 TGTGCCAGCAGCGTCGGAGTACAACAAGAGACCCAGTACTTC CASSVGVQQETQYF
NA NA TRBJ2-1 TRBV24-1 TGTGCCACCGGTGACCACTCTAAACCCCCAATTGAGCAGTTCTTC CATGDHSKPPIEQFF
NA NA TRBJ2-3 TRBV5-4 TGTGCCAGCAGCTCCCCCCGGGACTTGCGCACAGATACGCAGTATTTT CASSSPRDLRTDTQYF
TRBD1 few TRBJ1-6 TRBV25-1 TGTGCCAGCAGTGTTCGGACAGGGGGTTCACCCCTCCACTTT CASSVRTGGSPLHF
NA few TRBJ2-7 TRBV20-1 TGCAGTGCTACCACGGGAGAGGCATACGAGCAGTACTTC CSATTGEAYEQYF
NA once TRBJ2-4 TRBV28 TGTGCCAGCAGTTTAACTGGAGTCCCCAAAAACATTCAGTACTTC CASSLTGVPKNIQYF
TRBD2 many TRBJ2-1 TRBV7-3 TGTGCCAGCAGCGTGACTAGCGGGGGCTACAATGAGCAGTTCTTC CASSVTSGGYNEQFF
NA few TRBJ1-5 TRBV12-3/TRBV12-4 TGTGCCAGCAAGTACGGGGGCAATCAGCCCCAGCATTTT CASKYGGNQPQHF
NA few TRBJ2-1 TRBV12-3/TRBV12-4 TGTGCCAGCAGTAGCCATGTCCGGAGTGAGCAGTTCTTC CASSSHVRSEQFF
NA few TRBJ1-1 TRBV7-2 TGTGCCAGCAGCTCCGACGGGGCGCTGGGTTCTGAAGCTTTCTTT CASSSDGALGSEAFF
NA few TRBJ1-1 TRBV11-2 TGTGCCAGCAGCTCCCCAAGGGACGGTAACACTGAAGCTTTCTTT CASSSPRDGNTEAFF
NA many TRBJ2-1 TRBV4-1 TGCGCCAGCAGCCGCATCCTGGGTCCGAGGAATGAGCAGTTCTTC CASSRILGPRNEQFF
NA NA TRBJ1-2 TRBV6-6 TGTGCCAGCATCCAAGGGGGTCACCGCTATGGCTACACCTTC CASIQGGHRYGYTF
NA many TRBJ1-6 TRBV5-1 TGCGCCAGCAGGGATGGGCGGAATAATTCACCCCTCCACTTT CASRDGRNNSPLHF
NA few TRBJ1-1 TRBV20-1 TGCAGTGCTAGAGATCGGCGGCGGGGGTTCACTGAAGCTTTCTTT CSARDRRRGFTEAFF
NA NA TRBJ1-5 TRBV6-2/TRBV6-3 TGTGCCAGCAGTTACTCATCCGCTGGGGCGGGCAATCAGCCCCAGCATTTT CASSYSSAGAGNQPQHF
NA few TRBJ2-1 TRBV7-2 TGTGCCAGCAGCTTAGGTTGGTTCGAATTCTTC CASSLGWFEFF
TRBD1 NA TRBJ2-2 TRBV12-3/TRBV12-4 TGTGCCAGCGTTCGGGACAGGGGGTCAGGGGAGCTGTTTTTT CASVRDRGSGELFF
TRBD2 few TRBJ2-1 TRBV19 TGTGCCAGTAGTCTAGGACTAGCCGAAGATGAGCAGTTCTTC CASSLGLAEDEQFF
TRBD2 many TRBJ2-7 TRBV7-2 TGTGCCAGCGGAAAGGCGGGGGGGGCGAGTAGGTTCGAGCAGTACTTC CASGKAGGASRFEQYF
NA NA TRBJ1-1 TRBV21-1 TGTGCCAGCAGCAAAGCGCGCGGGACCTCCAGTACCACTGAAGCTTTCTTT CASSKARGTSSTTEAFF
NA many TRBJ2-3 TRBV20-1 TGCAGTGCTAGACCTCGGATTCATAGCACAGATACGCAGTATTTT CSARPRIHSTDTQYF
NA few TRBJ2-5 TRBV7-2 TGTGCCAGCAGCTTAAGTACTGTTCAAGAGACCCAGTACTTC CASSLSTVQETQYF
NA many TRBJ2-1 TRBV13 TGTGCCAGCAGCTTAGCAGTTGAGCAGTTCTTC CASSLAVEQFF
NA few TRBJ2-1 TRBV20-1 TGCAGTGCTAACAGGGATATGAATGAGCAGTTCTTC CSANRDMNEQFF
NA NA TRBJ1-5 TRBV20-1 TGCAGTGCTAGAGTTCCCGGAGACCAGCCCCAGCATTTT CSARVPGDQPQHF
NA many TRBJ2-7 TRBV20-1 TGCAGTGCTGGACCGGGAAATTTATACGAGCAGTACTTC CSAGPGNLYEQYF
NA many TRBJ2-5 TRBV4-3 TGCGCCAGCAGCCCCGATCGACTAGGTCAAGAGACCCAGTACTTC CASSPDRLGQETQYF
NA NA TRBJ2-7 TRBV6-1 TGTGCCAGCAGTGAAGTGGAGGGCGAGCAGTACTTC CASSEVEGEQYF
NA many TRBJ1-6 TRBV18 TGTGCCAGCTCAACCGGGACGGAAAATTCACCCCTCCACTTT CASSTGTENSPLHF
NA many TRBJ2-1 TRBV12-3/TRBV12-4 TGTGCCAGCAGCCCTGAATATAGGAGCTCCTACAATGAGCAGTTCTTC CASSPEYRSSYNEQFF
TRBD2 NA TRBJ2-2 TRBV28 TGTGCCAGCAAGAGACTAGCGGGAGGGGAGCTGTTTTTT CASKRLAGGELFF
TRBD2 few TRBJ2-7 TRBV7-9 TGTGCCAGCAGCTTAGCGCGGGGGGCTGCTGGCGAGCAGTACTTC CASSLARGAAGEQYF
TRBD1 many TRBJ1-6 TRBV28 TGTGCCAGCAGTCTAGGGGGCGCGTCTTCACCCCTCCACTTT CASSLGGASSPLHF
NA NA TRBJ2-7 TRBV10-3 TGTGCCATCAGTGACCCAGAGAGCTACGAGCAGTACTTC CAISDPESYEQYF
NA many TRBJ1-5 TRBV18 TGTGCCAGCTCACCTAATAAAGGACCATATAGCAATCAGCCCCAGCATTTT CASSPNKGPYSNQPQHF
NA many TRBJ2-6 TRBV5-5 TGTGCCAGCAGCTTGGGCCTCTCTGGGGCCAACGTCCTGACTTTC CASSLGLSGANVLTF
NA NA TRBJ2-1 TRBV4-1 TGCGCCAGCAGCCCGGAGGGGGCATATGAGCAGTTCTTC CASSPEGAYEQFF
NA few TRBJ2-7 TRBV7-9 TGTGCCAGCAGCCATAAACAGGGTTTCAACGAGCAGTACTTC CASSHKQGFNEQYF
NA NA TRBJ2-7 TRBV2 TGTGCCAGCAGTGACAGGGCCTCCTACGAGCAGTACTTC CASSDRASYEQYF
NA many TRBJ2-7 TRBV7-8 TGTGCCAGCAGCTTAAGTCTCTACGAGCAGTACTTC CASSLSLYEQYF
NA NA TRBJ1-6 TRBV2 TGTGCCAGCAGTGGAACGGACCCGAATAATTCACCCCTCCACTTT CASSGTDPNNSPLHF
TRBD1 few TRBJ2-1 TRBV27 TGTGCCAGCAGTATGGGACAGGGGAATGAGCAGTTCTTC CASSMGQGNEQFF
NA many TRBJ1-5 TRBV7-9 TGTGCCAGCAGCTCGAGTTATGGTGAGAGGCAGCCCCAGCATTTT CASSSSYGERQPQHF
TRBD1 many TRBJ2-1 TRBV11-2 TGTGCCAGCAGCGCCCCGGGACAGGGCTACAATGAGCAGTTCTTC CASSAPGQGYNEQFF
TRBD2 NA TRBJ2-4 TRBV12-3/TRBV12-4 TGTGCCAGCAGTTACTCCGGGACTAGCTGGGGAAACATTCAGTACTTC CASSYSGTSWGNIQYF
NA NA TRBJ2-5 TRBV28 TGTGCCAGCAGTTTAACGTGGCAGGGGAAGACCCAGTACTTC CASSLTWQGKTQYF
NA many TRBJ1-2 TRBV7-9 TGTGCCAGCAGCCAGGCACTTAGGGGCTACACCTTC CASSQALRGYTF
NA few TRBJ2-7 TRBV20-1 TGCAGTGCTAGGTTTGGGGGTCTGGAGTACTTC CSARFGGLEYF
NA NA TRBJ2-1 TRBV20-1 TGCAGTGCTAGGCGCGGGCCACGCTCCTACAATGAGCAGTTCTTC CSARRGPRSYNEQFF
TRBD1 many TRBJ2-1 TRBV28 TGTGCCAGCAGTGGGGGAAGCAAGGGACAGACAGCCTACAATGAGCAGTTCTTC CASSGGSKGQTAYNEQFF
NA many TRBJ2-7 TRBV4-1 TGCGCCAGCAGCCAAGATACTCCGGGGCCCTACGAGCAGTACTTC CASSQDTPGPYEQYF
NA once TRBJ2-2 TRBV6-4 TGTGCCAGCAGTGCCCACCCGGGAGACGGGGAGCTGTTTTTT CASSAHPGDGELFF
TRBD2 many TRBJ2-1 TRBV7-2 TGTGCCAGCAGCTTGGGGACTAGCGGATACAATGAGCAGTTCTTC CASSLGTSGYNEQFF
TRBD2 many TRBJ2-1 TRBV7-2 TGTGCCAGCAGCTTGGGGACTAGCGGGAAAGGGGCACGGTTCTTC CASSLGTSGKGARFF